This TCR beta chain is drawn from a study of cytomegalovirus exposure and HLA in healthy donors. General study points: Most TCRs appeared rarely, but some public TCRs recurred in many donors. There were approximately 150 TCR beta chains listed as cytomegalovirus-associated.

Data came from immunoSEQ multiplex PCR; TCRdb stores just in-frame clones and leaves some out. Of 200,000 or so clones in the sample, 75% to 95% were seen once. As regards this clone: Its antigen is still unknown.

The V and J ends lost 8 bases and 4 bases, in that order; junction bases with no gene match: 7. This CDR3 contains 13 residues. Per the germline V gene, CDR1 is WSHSY and CDR2 is SAAADI. The clonotype comes from a woman aged 18-29 years in good health and CMV-seronegative. The sequencing sample was made of PBMCs. The genes are TRBV10-2 and TRBJ1-2; 7 bases line up with TRBD1. The CDR3 region has the DNA TGCGCCAGCTCCTCCGACAGGGCCTATGGCTACACCTTC. Amino acid sequence: CASSSDRAYGYTF.